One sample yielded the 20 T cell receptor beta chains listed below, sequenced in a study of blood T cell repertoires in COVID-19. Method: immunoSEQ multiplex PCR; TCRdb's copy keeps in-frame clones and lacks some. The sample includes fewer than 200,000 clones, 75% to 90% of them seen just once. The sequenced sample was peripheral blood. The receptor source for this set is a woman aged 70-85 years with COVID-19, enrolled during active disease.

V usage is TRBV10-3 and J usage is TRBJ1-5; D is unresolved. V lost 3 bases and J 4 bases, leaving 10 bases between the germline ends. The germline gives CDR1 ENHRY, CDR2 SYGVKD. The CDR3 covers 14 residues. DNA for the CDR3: TGTGCCATCAGTGATGAACGAGTAAATCAGCCCCAGCATTTT. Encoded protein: CAISDERVNQPQHF.

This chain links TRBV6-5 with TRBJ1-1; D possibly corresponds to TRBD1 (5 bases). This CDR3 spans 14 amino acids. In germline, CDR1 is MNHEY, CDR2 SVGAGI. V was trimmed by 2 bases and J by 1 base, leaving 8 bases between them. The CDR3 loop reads CASSYRGENTEAFF. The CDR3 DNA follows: TGTGCCAGCAGTTACCGGGGGGAGAACACTGAAGCTTTCTTT.

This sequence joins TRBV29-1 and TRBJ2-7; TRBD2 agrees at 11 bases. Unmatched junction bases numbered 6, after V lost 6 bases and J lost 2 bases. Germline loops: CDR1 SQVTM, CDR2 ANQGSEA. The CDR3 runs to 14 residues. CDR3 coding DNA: TGCAGCGTGGGCGGGACTAGCGGTACCTACGAGCAGTACTTC. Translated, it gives CSVGGTSGTYEQYF.

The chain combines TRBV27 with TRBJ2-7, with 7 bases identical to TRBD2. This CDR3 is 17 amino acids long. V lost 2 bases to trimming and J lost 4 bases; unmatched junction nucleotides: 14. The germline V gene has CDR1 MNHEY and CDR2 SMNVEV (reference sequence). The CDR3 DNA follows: TGTGCCAGCAGTTTAAAGTCATCCGAGACTAGCATGTACGAGCAGTACTTC. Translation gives CASSLKSSETSMYEQYF.

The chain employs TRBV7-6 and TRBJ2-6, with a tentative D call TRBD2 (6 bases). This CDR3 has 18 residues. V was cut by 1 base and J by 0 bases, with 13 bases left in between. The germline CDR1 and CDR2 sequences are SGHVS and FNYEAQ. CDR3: CASSLVGGGASGANVLTF. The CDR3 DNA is TGTGCCAGCAGCTTAGTAGGCGGAGGGGCCTCTGGGGCCAACGTCCTGACTTTC.

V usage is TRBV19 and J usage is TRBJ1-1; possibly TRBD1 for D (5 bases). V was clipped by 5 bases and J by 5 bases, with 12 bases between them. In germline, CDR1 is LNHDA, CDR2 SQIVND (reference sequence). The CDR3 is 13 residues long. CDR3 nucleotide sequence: TGTGCCAGTAGTGCGGGGCCGTGGACTGAAGCTTTCTTT. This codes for CASSAGPWTEAFF.

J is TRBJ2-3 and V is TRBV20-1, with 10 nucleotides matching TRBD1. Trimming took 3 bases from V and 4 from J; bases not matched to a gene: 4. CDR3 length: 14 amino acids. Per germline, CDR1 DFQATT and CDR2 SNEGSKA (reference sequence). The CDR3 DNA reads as TGCAGTGCTAGTGGGACAGGGGTCCCAGATACGCAGTATTTT. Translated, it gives CSASGTGVPDTQYF.

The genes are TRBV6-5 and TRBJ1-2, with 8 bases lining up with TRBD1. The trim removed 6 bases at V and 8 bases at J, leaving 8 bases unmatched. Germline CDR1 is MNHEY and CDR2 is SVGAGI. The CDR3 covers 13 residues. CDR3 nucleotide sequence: TGTGCCAGCAGCCCGACAGGGGATCAAGGCTACACCTTC. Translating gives CASSPTGDQGYTF.

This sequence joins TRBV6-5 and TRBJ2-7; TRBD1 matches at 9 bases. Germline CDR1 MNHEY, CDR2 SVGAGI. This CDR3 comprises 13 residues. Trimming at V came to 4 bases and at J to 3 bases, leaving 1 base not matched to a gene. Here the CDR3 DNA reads TGTGCCAGCAGTTTGGGACAGGGCTACGAGCAGTACTTC. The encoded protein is CASSLGQGYEQYF.

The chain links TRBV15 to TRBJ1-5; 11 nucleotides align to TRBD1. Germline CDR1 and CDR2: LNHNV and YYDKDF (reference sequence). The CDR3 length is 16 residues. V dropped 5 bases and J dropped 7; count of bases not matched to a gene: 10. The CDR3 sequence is CATSPRTGGIGQPQHF. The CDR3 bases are TGTGCCACCAGCCCCAGGACAGGGGGCATAGGACAGCCCCAGCATTTT.

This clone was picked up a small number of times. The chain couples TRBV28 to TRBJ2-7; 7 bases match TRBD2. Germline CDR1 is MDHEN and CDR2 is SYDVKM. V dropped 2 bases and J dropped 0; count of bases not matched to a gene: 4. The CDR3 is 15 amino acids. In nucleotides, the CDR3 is TGTGCCAGCAGTTTACGCGGGAGTTCCTCCTACGAGCAGTACTTC. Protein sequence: CASSLRGSSSYEQYF.

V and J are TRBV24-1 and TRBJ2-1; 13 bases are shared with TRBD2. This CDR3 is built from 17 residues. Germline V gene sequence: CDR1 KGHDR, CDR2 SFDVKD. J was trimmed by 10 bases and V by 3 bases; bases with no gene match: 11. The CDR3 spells CATSDPGLAGRAGEQFF. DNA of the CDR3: TGTGCCACCAGTGATCCGGGACTAGCGGGGCGGGCTGGGGAGCAGTTCTTC.

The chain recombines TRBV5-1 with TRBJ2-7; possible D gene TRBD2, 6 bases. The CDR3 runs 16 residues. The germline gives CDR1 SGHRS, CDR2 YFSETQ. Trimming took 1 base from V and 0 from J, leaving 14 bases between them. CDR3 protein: CASSLSWDSSSYEQYF. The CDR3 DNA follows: TGCGCCAGCAGCTTGTCATGGGACTCTAGCTCCTACGAGCAGTACTTC.

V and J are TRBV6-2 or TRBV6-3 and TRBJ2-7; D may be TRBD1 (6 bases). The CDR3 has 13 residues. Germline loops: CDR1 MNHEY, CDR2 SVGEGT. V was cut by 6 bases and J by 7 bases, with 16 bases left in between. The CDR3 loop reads CASSPRRGWEQYF. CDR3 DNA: TGTGCCAGCAGCCCGCGCAGGGGTTGGGAGCAGTACTTC.

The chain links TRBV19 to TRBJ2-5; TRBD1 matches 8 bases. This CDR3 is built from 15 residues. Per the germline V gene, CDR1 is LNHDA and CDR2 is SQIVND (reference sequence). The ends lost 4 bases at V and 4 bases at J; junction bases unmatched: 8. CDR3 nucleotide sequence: TGTGCCAGTAGTAGGCCCGCCAGGGGGCTAGAGACCCAGTACTTC. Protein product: CASSRPARGLETQYF.

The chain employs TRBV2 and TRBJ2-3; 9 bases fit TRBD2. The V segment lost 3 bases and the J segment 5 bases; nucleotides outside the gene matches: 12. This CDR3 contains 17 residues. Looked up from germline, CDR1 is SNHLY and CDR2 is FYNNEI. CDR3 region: CASSDLLTAGGGDTQYF. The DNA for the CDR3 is TGTGCCAGCAGTGATTTATTGACCGCGGGAGGGGGAGATACGCAGTATTTT.

CDR3 in DNA: TGTGCCAGCAGCGGGAGTTTCCAAGAGACCCAGTACTTC. Amino acid sequence: CASSGSFQETQYF. This chain links TRBV7-2 with TRBJ2-5, with D tentatively TRBD2 (5 bases). V gave up 5 bases and J gave up 1 base, with 8 bases separating them. Germline V lookup: CDR1 SGHTA, CDR2 FQGNSA. The CDR3 has 13 amino acids.

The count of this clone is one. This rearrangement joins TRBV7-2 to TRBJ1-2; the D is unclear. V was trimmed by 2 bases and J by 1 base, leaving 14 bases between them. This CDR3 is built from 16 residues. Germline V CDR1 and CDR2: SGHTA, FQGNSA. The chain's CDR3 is CASSLRTRAINYGYTF. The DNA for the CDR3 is TGTGCCAGCAGCTTAAGGACGAGGGCTATTAACTATGGCTACACCTTC.

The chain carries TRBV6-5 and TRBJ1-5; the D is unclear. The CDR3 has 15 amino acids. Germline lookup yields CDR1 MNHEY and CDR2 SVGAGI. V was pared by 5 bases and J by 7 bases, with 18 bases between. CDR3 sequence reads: CASSPTGNMGQPQHF. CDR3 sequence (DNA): TGTGCCAGCAGTCCGACGGGGAACATGGGGCAGCCCCAGCATTTT.

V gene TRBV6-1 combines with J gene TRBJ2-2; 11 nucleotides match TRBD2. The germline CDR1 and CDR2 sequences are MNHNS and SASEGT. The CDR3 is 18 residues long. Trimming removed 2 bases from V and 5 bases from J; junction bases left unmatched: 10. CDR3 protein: CASSELGSGRARTGELFF. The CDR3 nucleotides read TGTGCCAGCAGTGAACTGGGTAGCGGGAGGGCCAGGACCGGGGAGCTGTTTTTT.